The clone carrying this T cell receptor beta chain occurred many times. The antigen remains unidentified. These data belong to a study of beta chain features in type 1 diabetes. General study findings and limits: Sampled from patients, naive, central memory and Treg TCRB repertoires appeared more similar than those sampled from healthy donors. Shortening that was moderate but significant affected the TCRB CDR3s of Type 1 diabetes patients in all four CD4+ subsets.

Every bit of the isolated RNA underwent reverse transcription, so sequencing read expressed TCRB transcripts. Profiling relied on immunoSEQ multiplex PCR, and the TCRdb table lists in-frame clones only, not all of them. The sample carries 200,000 to 250,000 clones, approximately 10% recorded once. Germline lookup yields CDR1 MGHRA and CDR2 YSYEKL. This CDR3 is 21 amino acids long. V lost 4 bases and J lost 1, with 32 bases in between. This TCR came from a man aged 18 to 30 in good health. Sequenced sample: central memory CD4+ T cells from blood. The V gene is TRBV4-1, the J gene TRBJ2-7; D possibly corresponds to TRBD2 (5 bases). CDR3 bases: TGCGCCAGCAGCCTCGCCCACGCTAGAGGGAGTCTATATTTTCCATCCTACGAGCAGTACTTC. Amino acids: CASSLAHARGSLYFPSYEQYF.